The subject of this entry is one T cell receptor beta chain. Antigen: not known. The data were obtained in a study of CXCR3-negative and CXCR3-positive naive CD8 T cells. Libraries were UMI-labeled 5' RACE TRB cDNA. From the 5' RACE reads, TCRdb lists one entry per CDR3 protein and no DNA. The specimen's table records about 120,000 distinct CDR3 sequences. Study-level findings and limits: Naive CXCR3-positive cells had TRB CDR3s more hydrophobic than those of CXCR3-negative naive cells.

Germline V lookup: CDR1 SGHKS, CDR2 YYEKEE (reference sequence). The CDR3 length is 13 residues. Sequencing input: naive CXCR3+ CD8+ T cells from blood. Subset specified: CD45RO-CCR7+CD27+CD95- naive CD8+ T cells expressing CXCR3 (TNR3+). This chain uses TRBV5-5 with TRBJ1-1. The sequence was obtained from a human donor in good health. Some clones in this sample may be carry-over from other donors' samples. CDR3 region: CASSYAENTEAFF.